These 8 T cell receptor beta chains were all obtained from the same sample, sequenced in a study of cytomegalovirus exposure and HLA in healthy donors. The PCR contained 60 Vbeta and 13 Jbeta primers. Measured with immunoSEQ multiplex PCR; TCRdb has only the in-frame clones, and not every one. Altogether about 130,000 clones are present, around 78% being singletons, with the ten largest covering 1.5%. Sequenced sample: PBMCs. These receptors came from a man aged 35-49 years in good health and CMV-seronegative.

The rearrangement uses TRBV29-1 and TRBJ1-1; maybe TRBD1 (6 bases). Germline V gene sequence: CDR1 SQVTM, CDR2 ANQGSEA. The CDR3 runs 14 residues. Trimming removed 2 bases at V and 4 bases at J, with 14 bases between. The CDR3 nucleotides are TGCAGCGTTGAAACACAGGGTGTTGGCACTGAAGCTTTCTTT. Encoded protein: CSVETQGVGTEAFF.

The chain links TRBV15 to TRBJ2-2, with 7 positions matching TRBD1. Trimming removed 3 bases from V and 6 bases from J; junction bases left unmatched: 1. This CDR3 is built from 13 residues. Germline V gene data show CDR1 as LNHNV and CDR2 as YYDKDF (reference sequence). The CDR3 protein is CATSRTGPGELFF. The DNA for the CDR3 is TGTGCCACCAGCAGGACAGGGCCCGGGGAGCTGTTTTTT. The full variable domain, rest sourced from reference TRBV15 and TRBJ2-2, is DAMVIQNPRYQVTQFGKPVTLSCSQTLNHNVMYWYQQKSSQAPKLLFHYYDKDFNNEADTPDNFQSRRPNTSFCFLDIRSPGLGDTAMYLCATSRTGPGELFFGEGSRLTVL.

This chain connects TRBV18 to TRBJ2-7; TRBD2 matches 9 bases. Trimming at V came to 2 bases and at J to 6 bases, leaving 8 bases not matched to a gene. The germline V gene encodes CDR1 KGHSH and CDR2 LQKENI. The CDR3 sequence is 15 residues long. DNA of the CDR3: TGTGCCAGCTCACCATCCGTAGCGGGAGAGGCCGAGCAGTACTTC. Its protein product is CASSPSVAGEAEQYF.

This rearrangement joins TRBV18 to TRBJ1-4; 10 nucleotides line up with TRBD1. Germline CDR1 is KGHSH and CDR2 is LQKENI. J lost 6 bases, V lost 6 bases, and 4 bases had no gene match. The CDR3 loop spans 14 amino acids. CDR3 loop: CASSSGQGDEKLFF. CDR3 sequence (DNA): TGTGCCAGCTCCTCAGGACAGGGGGATGAAAAACTGTTTTTT.

The chain links TRBV7-2 to TRBJ2-3; TRBD2 aligns across 11 bases. This CDR3 comprises 17 residues. Trimming cost V 2 bases and J 5 bases; bases outside gene matches: 9. The germline V gene encodes CDR1 SGHTA and CDR2 FQGNSA. The CDR3 DNA is TGTGCCAGCAGCTTAATGGGACTAGCGGAGGGGGGAGATACGCAGTATTTT. Its translation: CASSLMGLAEGGDTQYF.

This chain joins TRBV7-9 and TRBJ1-5; D is undetermined. The V and J ends lost 5 bases and 4 bases respectively, with 6 bases between them. The CDR3 has 12 residues. Germline-derived CDR1 and CDR2 are SEHNR and FQNEAQ (reference sequence). The DNA of the CDR3 is TGTGCCAGCAGCCCCGCGAATCAGCCCCAGCATTTT. Protein product: CASSPANQPQHF.

This chain links TRBV14 with TRBJ2-7; TRBD1 matches 7 bases. The V segment lost 2 bases and the J segment 2 bases; nucleotides outside the gene matches: 6. This CDR3 has 15 amino acids. Germline CDR1 and CDR2: SGHDN and FVKESK. CDR3 protein: CASSQLTGFAYEQYF. CDR3 coding DNA: TGTGCCAGCAGCCAACTGACAGGGTTCGCCTACGAGCAGTACTTC.

The rearrangement links TRBV18 to TRBJ1-1; D gene uncertain. This CDR3 spans 16 amino acids. The V gene lost 1 base and the J gene lost 1 base, with 13 bases spanning the gap. Germline-derived CDR1 and CDR2 are KGHSH and LQKENI. The CDR3 reads CASSPLIAGANTEAFF. CDR3 DNA: TGTGCCAGCTCACCACTAATTGCGGGAGCGAACACTGAAGCTTTCTTT.